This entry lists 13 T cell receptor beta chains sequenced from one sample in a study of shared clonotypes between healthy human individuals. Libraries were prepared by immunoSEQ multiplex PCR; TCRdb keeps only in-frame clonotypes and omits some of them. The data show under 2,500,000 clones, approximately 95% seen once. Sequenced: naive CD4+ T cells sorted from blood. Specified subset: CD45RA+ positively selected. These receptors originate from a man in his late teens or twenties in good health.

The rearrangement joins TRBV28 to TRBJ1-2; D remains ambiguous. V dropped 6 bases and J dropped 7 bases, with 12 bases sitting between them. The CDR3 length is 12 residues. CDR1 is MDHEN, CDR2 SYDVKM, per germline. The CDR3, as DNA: TGTGCCAGCAGGAGGAGGGTAGGTGGCTACACCTTC. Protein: CASRRRVGGYTF.

The CDR3 bases are TGCGCCAGCAGTGACTTTGACGTTAGGGCTGAAGCTTTCTTT. Its protein is CASSDFDVRAEAFF. The chain is built from TRBV10-2 and TRBJ1-1; D uncertain. Germline-derived CDR1 and CDR2 are WSHSY and SAAADI. The V and J ends lost 3 bases and 6 bases respectively, with 14 bases between them. The CDR3 is made up of 14 amino acids.

The CDR3 loop reads CASTGLTETQYF. DNA for the CDR3: TGTGCCAGCACTGGCCTAACGGAGACCCAGTACTTC. The chain uses TRBV7-2 and TRBJ2-5; D gene ambiguous. The V end was cut by 7 bases, the J end by 5 bases, with 11 bases between. Per germline, CDR1 SGHTA and CDR2 FQGNSA. The CDR3 runs to 12 residues. The variable domain in full, completed from reference TRBV7-2 and TRBJ2-5, reads GAGVSQSPSNKVTEKGKDVELRCDPISGHTALYWYRQSLGQGLEFLIYFQGNSAPDKSGLPSDRFSAERTGGSVSTLTIQRTQQEDSAVYLCASTGLTETQYFGPGTRLLVL.

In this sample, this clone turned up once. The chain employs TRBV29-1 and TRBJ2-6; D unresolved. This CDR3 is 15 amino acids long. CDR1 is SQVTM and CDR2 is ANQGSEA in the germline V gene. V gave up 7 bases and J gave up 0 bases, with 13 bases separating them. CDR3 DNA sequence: TGCAGCGCCGCAATGGTTATCTCTGGGGCCAACGTCCTGACTTTC. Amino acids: CSAAMVISGANVLTF.

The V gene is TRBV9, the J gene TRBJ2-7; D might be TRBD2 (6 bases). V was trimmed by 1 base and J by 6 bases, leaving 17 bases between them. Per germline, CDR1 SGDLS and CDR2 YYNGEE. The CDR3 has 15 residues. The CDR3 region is CASSVTAGLLPEQYF. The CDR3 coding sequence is TGTGCCAGCAGCGTAACGGCGGGACTCCTCCCCGAGCAGTACTTC.

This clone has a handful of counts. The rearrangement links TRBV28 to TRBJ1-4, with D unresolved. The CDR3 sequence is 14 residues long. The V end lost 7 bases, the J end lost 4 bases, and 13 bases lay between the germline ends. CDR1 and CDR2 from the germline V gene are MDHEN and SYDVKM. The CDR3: CASTSPAGNEKLFF. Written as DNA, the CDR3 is TGTGCCAGCACTTCACCGGCGGGTAATGAAAAACTGTTTTTT.

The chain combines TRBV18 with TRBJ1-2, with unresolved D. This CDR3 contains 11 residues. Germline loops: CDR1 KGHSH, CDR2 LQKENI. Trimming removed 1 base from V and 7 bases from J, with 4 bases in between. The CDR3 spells CASSPLPGYTF. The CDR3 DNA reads TGTGCCAGCTCACCACTTCCTGGCTACACCTTC.

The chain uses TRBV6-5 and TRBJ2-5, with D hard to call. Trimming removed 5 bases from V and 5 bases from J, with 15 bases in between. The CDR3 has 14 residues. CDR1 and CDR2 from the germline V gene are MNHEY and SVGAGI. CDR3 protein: CASSPWTHRETQYF. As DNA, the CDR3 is TGTGCCAGCAGTCCATGGACCCATCGGGAGACCCAGTACTTC.

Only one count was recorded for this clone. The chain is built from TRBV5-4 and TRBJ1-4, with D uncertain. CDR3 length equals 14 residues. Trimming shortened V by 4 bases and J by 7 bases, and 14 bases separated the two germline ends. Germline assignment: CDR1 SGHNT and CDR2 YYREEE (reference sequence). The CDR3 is CASSPGPVGEKLFF. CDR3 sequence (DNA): TGTGCCAGCAGCCCCGGACCGGTCGGTGAAAAACTGTTTTTT.

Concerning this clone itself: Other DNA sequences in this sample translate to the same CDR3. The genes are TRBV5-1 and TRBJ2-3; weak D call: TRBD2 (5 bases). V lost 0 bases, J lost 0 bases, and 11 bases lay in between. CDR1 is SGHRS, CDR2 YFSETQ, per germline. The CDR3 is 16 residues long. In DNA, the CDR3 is TGCGCCAGCAGCTTGGTAGGCGGAGGTAGCACAGATACGCAGTATTTT. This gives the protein CASSLVGGGSTDTQYF.

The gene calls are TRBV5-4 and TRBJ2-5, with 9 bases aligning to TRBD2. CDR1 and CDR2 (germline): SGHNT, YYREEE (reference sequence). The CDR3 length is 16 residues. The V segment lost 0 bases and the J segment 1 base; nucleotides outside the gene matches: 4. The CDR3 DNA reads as TGTGCCAGCAGCTTGGCCAAAGCGGGGGGCCAAGAGACCCAGTACTTC. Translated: CASSLAKAGGQETQYF.

This CDR3 reads CASSQDSPGPGYTF. CDR3 DNA: TGCGCCAGCAGCCAAGATTCCCCGGGCCCTGGCTACACCTTC. The chain recombines TRBV4-3 with TRBJ1-2; D is uncertain. Looked up from germline, CDR1 is LGHNA and CDR2 is YSLEER. The CDR3 consists of 14 residues. V was shortened by 0 bases and J by 7 bases, with 12 bases between the two germline ends.

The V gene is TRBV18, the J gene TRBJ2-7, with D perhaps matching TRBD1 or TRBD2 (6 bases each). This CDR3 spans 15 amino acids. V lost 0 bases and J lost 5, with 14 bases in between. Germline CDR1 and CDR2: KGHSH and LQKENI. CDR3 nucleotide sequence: TGTGCCAGCTCACCACCCGGGGGCGCTGATCACGAGCAGTACTTC. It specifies CASSPPGGADHEQYF.